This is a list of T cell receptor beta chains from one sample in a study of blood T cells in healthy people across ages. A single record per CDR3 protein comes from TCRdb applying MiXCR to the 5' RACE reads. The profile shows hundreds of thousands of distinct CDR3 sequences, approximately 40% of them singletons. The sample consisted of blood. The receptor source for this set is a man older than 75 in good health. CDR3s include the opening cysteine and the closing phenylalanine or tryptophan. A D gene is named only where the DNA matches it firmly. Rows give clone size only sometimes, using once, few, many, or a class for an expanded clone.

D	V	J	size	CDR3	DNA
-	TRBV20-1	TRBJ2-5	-	CSANRPDGWDEQYF	TGCAGTGCTAATAGACCTGACGGTTGGGATGAGCAGTACTTC
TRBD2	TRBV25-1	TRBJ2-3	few	CASKKTSGRLGDTQYF	TGTGCCAGCAAGAAGACTAGCGGGAGGTTAGGAGATACGCAGTATTTT
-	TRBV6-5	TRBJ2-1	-	CASHAGASNYNEQFF	TGTGCCAGCCATGCCGGAGCATCAAACTACAATGAGCAGTTCTTC
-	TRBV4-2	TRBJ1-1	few	CASSLTQGSSAFF	TGTGCCAGCAGCCTAACACAGGGTTCCTCTGCTTTCTTT
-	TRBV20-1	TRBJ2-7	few	CSAPLYGGTYEQYF	TGCAGTGCCCCCTTGTACGGGGGAACCTACGAGCAGTACTTC
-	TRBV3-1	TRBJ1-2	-	CASSSAHGYTF	TGTGCCAGCAGTTCCGCCCACGGCTACACCTTC
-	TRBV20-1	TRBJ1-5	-	CSARPREGSPNQPQHF	TGCAGTGCTAGACCTAGGGAAGGGTCTCCCAATCAGCCCCAGCATTTT
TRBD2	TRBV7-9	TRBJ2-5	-	CASSHSGGAQTQYF	TGTGCCAGCAGCCATAGCGGGGGGGCCCAGACCCAGTACTTC
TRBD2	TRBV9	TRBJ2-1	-	CASSVGGTSGRSYNEQFF	TGTGCCAGCAGCGTAGGGGGGACTAGCGGGAGGTCCTACAATGAGCAGTTCTTC
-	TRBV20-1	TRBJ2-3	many	CSAIPIGSLTYTQYF	TGCAGTGCTATCCCCATAGGGAGCCTCACGTATACGCAGTATTTT
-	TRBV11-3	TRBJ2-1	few	CASSPGAIYNEQFF	TGTGCCAGCAGCCCGGGCGCCATCTACAATGAGCAGTTCTTC
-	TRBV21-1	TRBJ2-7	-	CASSRPWREREQYF	TGTGCCAGCAGCAGACCCTGGCGGGAGAGGGAGCAGTACTTC
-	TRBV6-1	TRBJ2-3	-	CASSERPASASRVTDTQYF	TGTGCCAGCAGTGAACGACCCGCGAGTGCTTCTCGGGTCACAGATACGCAGTATTTT
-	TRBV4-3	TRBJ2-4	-	CASSQEEGAKQYF	TGCGCCAGCAGTCAAGAGGAGGGGGCTAAGCAGTACTTC
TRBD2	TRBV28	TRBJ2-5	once	CASSPPGLGQETQYF	TGTGCCAGCAGTCCCCCGGGACTAGGGCAAGAGACCCAGTACTTC
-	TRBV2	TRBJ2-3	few	CASTWGGVDTQYF	TGTGCCAGCACCTGGGGGGGCGTAGATACGCAGTATTTT
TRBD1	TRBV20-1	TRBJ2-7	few	CSAGRTGGIAYEQYF	TGCAGTGCTGGGCGGACAGGTGGGATCGCCTACGAGCAGTACTTC
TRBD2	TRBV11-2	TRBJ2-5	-	CASSSGTSGYQETQYF	TGTGCCAGCAGCTCCGGGACTAGCGGGTACCAAGAGACCCAGTACTTC
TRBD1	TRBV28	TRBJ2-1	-	CASSRQGSVEQFF	TGTGCCAGCAGTCGACAGGGTAGCGTTGAGCAGTTCTTC
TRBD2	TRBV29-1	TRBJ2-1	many	CSVKGLASSYNEQFF	TGCAGCGTAAAGGGACTAGCCTCATCCTACAATGAGCAGTTCTTC
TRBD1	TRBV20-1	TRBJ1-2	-	CSASYRDSHNYGYTF	TGCAGTGCTAGTTACCGGGACAGCCATAACTATGGCTACACCTTC
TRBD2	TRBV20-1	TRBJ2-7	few	CSARGLAGYNEQYF	TGCAGTGCTAGGGGACTAGCGGGATACAATGAGCAGTACTTC
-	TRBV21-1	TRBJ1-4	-	CASTPGAGSEKLFF	TGTGCCAGCACCCCCGGGGCAGGGAGTGAAAAACTGTTTTTT
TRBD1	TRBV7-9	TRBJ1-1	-	CASSRRTGTKNTEAFF	TGTGCCAGCAGCCGACGGACAGGAACGAAGAACACTGAAGCTTTCTTT
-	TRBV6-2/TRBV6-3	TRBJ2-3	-	CASSYPGQLKDTQYF	TGTGCCAGCAGTTACCCCGGACAGCTCAAAGATACGCAGTATTTT
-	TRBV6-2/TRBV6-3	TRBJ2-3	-	CASESSTDTQYF	TGTGCCAGCGAGAGCTCCACAGATACGCAGTATTTT
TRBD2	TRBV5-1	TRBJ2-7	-	CASSPPSSGVTYEQYF	TGCGCCAGCAGCCCCCCTTCTAGCGGGGTAACCTACGAGCAGTACTTC
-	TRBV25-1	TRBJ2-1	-	CASRRDGRQETQFF	TGTGCCAGCAGGCGCGACGGGAGACAAGAGACCCAGTTCTTC
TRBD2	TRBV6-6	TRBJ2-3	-	CASRDYLTDTQYF	TGTGCCAGTCGGGACTACCTCACAGATACGCAGTATTTT
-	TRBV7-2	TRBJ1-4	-	CASSPTAINEKLFF	TGTGCCAGCAGCCCGACGGCGATTAATGAAAAACTGTTTTTT
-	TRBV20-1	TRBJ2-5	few	CSANRVQETQYF	TGCAGTGCTAACAGGGTCCAGGAGACCCAGTACTTC
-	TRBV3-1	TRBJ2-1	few	CAGSQVQGNEQFF	TGTGCCGGCAGCCAAGTCCAAGGGAATGAGCAGTTCTTC
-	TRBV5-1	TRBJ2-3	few	CASSLQGAYDTQYF	TGCGCCAGCAGCTTGCAAGGGGCGTATGATACGCAGTATTTT
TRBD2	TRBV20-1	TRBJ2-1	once	CSAHGLAGGPGNEQFF	TGCAGTGCTCATGGACTAGCGGGAGGGCCCGGCAATGAGCAGTTCTTC
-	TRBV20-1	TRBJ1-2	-	CSARGQGLTNYGYTF	TGCAGTGCTAGAGGGCAGGGACTTACTAACTATGGCTACACCTTC
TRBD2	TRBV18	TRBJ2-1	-	CASSPPAGAIEQFF	TGTGCCAGCTCACCACCCGCGGGAGCGATTGAGCAGTTCTTC
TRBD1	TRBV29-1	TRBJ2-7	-	CSVGQVAYEQYF	TGCAGCGTCGGACAGGTGGCTTACGAGCAGTACTTC
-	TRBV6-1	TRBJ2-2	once	CASSRRNRANTGELFF	TGTGCCAGCAGCCGAAGGAATAGGGCGAACACCGGGGAGCTGTTTTTT
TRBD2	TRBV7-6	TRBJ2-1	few	CASSLAGLAGDWQFF	TGTGCCAGCAGCTTAGCCGGACTAGCGGGAGATTGGCAGTTCTTC
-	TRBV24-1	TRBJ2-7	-	CATSDTDSSTQYF	TGTGCCACCAGTGATACGGACTCATCAACGCAGTACTTC
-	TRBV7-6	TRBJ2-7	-	CASSLGPHEQYF	TGTGCCAGCAGCTTAGGGCCCCACGAGCAGTACTTC
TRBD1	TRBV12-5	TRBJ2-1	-	CASGLAARTGESNEQFF	TGTGCTAGTGGTTTGGCGGCTAGGACAGGGGAATCCAATGAGCAGTTCTTT
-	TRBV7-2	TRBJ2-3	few	CASSSTDRAYF	TGTGCCAGCAGCTCCACCGACCGCGCGTATTTT
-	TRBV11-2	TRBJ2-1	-	CASSLDLGADEQFF	TGTGCCAGCAGCTTAGATCTGGGGGCAGATGAGCAGTTCTTC
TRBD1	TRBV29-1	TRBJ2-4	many	CSVEGTGGDIQYF	TGCAGCGTTGAGGGGACAGGGGGGGACATTCAGTACTTC
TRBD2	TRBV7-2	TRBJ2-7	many	CASSLGGGGSSYEQYF	TGTGCCAGCAGCTTAGGCGGCGGCGGGAGCTCCTACGAGCAGTACTTC
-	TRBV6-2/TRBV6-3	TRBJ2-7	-	CASSYTGYEQYF	TGTGCCAGCAGTTATACAGGGTACGAGCAGTACTTC
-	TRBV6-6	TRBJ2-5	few	CASRPAGIQETQYF	TGTGCCAGCAGACCCGCGGGCATCCAAGAGACCCAGTACTTC
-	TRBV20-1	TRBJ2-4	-	CSARINRDVAKNIQYF	TGCAGTGCTAGAATCAACAGGGACGTAGCCAAAAACATTCAGTACTTC
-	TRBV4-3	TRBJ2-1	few	CASSHQTHLYNEQFF	TGCGCCAGCAGCCACCAGACCCACCTCTACAATGAGCAGTTCTTC
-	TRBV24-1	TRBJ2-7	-	CATSDSRGATYEQYF	TGTGCCACCAGTGATTCCCGTGGGGCAACCTACGAGCAGTACTTC
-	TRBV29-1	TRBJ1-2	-	CSVHSSTEAKRSYTF	TGCAGCGTTCACTCTTCGACAGAGGCAAAAAGGAGCTACACCTTC